This entry lists 24 T cell receptor beta chains sequenced from one sample in a study of OX40 agonist ivuxolimab in advanced cancers. The method was immunoSEQ multiplex PCR; TCRdb's version includes in-frame clones alone and lacks a portion of them. The sample lists more than 80,000 clones, about 91% occurring once. The starting material was CD4+ or CD8+ T cells sorted from blood, obtained in a trial of the OX40 agonist ivuxolimab. These receptors came from an adult with an advanced solid tumor such as melanoma, head and neck, liver or kidney cancer.

This clone was seen once. The chain couples TRBV7-7 to TRBJ2-3, with 9 bases fitting TRBD2. From germline, CDR1 is SSHAT and CDR2 FNYEAQ (reference sequence). With V trimmed by 5 bases and J by 1 base, 7 bases remained unmatched. This CDR3 comprises 16 residues. The CDR3 protein is CASSLGTSKRTDTQYF. The CDR3 coding sequence is TGTGCCAGCAGCCTCGGGACTAGCAAACGCACAGATACGCAGTATTTT.

The J gene is TRBJ2-7, the V gene TRBV18; either TRBD1 or TRBD2 may fit D (5 bases each). The V and J ends lost 3 bases and 4 bases respectively, with 16 bases between them. CDR1 is KGHSH and CDR2 is LQKENI in the germline V gene. The CDR3 runs to 15 residues. The CDR3 region has the DNA TGTGCCAGCTCACCCCCGGGAAATAGGGGATACGAGCAGTACTTC. Its protein is CASSPPGNRGYEQYF.

The V gene is TRBV7-8, the J gene TRBJ1-6; D gene unclear. Germline V gene lookup returns CDR1 SGHVS and CDR2 FQNEAQ. This CDR3 has 15 residues. Deletions cut 1 base from V and 11 bases from J, with 15 bases between. CDR3 sequence reads: CASSLVGAPRAPLHF. Here the CDR3 DNA reads TGTGCCAGCAGCTTAGTGGGCGCGCCGAGAGCACCCCTCCACTTT. Full variable domain (outside the CDR3, taken from reference TRBV7-8 and TRBJ1-6): GAGVSQSPRYKVAKRGQDVALRCDPISGHVSLFWYQQALGQGPEFLTYFQNEAQLDKSGLPSDRFFAERPEGSVSTLKIQRTQQEDSAVYLCASSLVGAPRAPLHFGNGTRLTVT.

The chain employs TRBV7-2 and TRBJ2-4; D unresolved. V lost 1 base, J lost 0 bases, and 4 bases lay in between. Germline V gene lookup returns CDR1 SGHTA and CDR2 FQGNSA. CDR3 length: 14 residues. In DNA, the CDR3 is TGTGCCAGCAGCTTAGGATTAGCCAAAAACATTCAGTACTTC. Translated, it gives CASSLGLAKNIQYF.

V usage is TRBV29-1 and J usage is TRBJ2-3, with 9 bases matching TRBD2. Looked up from germline, CDR1 is SQVTM and CDR2 is ANQGSEA. The length of the CDR3 is 14 residues. The CDR3 region is CSLIIAGGTDTQYF. The CDR3 DNA reads as TGCAGTCTGATCATAGCGGGAGGCACAGATACGCAGTATTTT.

CDR3 coding DNA: TGTGCCAGCAGTTCTACACGGACAGTCGATAGCAATCAGCCCCAGCATTTT. It translates to CASSSTRTVDSNQPQHF. The chain has TRBV28 and TRBJ1-5; weak D call: TRBD1 (6 bases). This CDR3 has 17 amino acids. Germline CDR1 reads MDHEN; CDR2 reads SYDVKM. V lost 4 bases and J 0 bases, leaving 16 bases between the germline ends.

The count of this clone is one. V and J are TRBV5-1 and TRBJ2-3; possibly TRBD2 for D (6 bases). This CDR3 has 16 amino acids. V gave up 4 bases and J gave up 2 bases, with 17 bases separating them. Germline V gives CDR1 SGHRS, CDR2 YFSETQ. For the CDR3, the DNA is TGCGCCAGCAGCAACCGACGTGGAGGGAACACAGATACGCAGTATTTT. Amino acids: CASSNRRGGNTDTQYF. The variable domain in full, with the rest retrieved from reference TRBV5-1 and TRBJ2-3, is KAGVTQTPRYLIKTRGQQVTLSCSPISGHRSVSWYQQTPGQGLQFLFEYFSETQRNKGNFPGRFSGRQFSNSRSEMNVSTLELGDSALYLCASSNRRGGNTDTQYFGPGTRLTVL.

This CDR3 is CASSLGGASGNTIYF. The CDR3 region has the DNA TGTGCCAGCAGCTTAGGGGGGGCTTCTGGAAACACCATATATTTT. The chain uses TRBV11-2 and TRBJ1-3, with a possible D match to TRBD1 (6 bases). V lost 1 base and J 1 base, leaving 8 bases between the germline ends. CDR3 length equals 15 residues. The V gene's germline CDR1 is SGHAT and CDR2 FQNNGV. The complete variable domain, with remaining parts taken from reference TRBV11-2 and TRBJ1-3, reads EAGVAQSPRYKIIEKRQSVAFWCNPISGHATLYWYQQILGQGPKLLIQFQNNGVVDDSQLPKDRFSAERLKGVDSTLKIQPAKLEDSAVYLCASSLGGASGNTIYFGEGSWLTVV.

This clone came up a few times. V usage is TRBV27 and J usage is TRBJ2-7, with D perhaps TRBD1 (6 bases). V was cut by 5 bases and J by 3 bases, with 17 bases left in between. CDR1 and CDR2 from the germline V gene are MNHEY and SMNVEV (reference sequence). The CDR3 length is 15 residues. Here the CDR3 reads CASSPRVLGGYEQYF. The CDR3 bases are TGTGCCAGCAGTCCCCGGGTCTTAGGGGGCTACGAGCAGTACTTC.

CDR3 sequence: CATPEDTLETQYF. DNA for the CDR3: TGCGCCACTCCTGAGGACACCCTAGAGACCCAGTACTTC. The rearrangement joins TRBV10-1 to TRBJ2-5; maybe TRBD1 (5 bases). Between the trimmed V and J ends, which lost 10 bases and 4 bases, there was a span of 16 bases. Germline V lookup: CDR1 WNHNN, CDR2 SYGVQD (reference sequence). The CDR3 is made up of 13 amino acids.

The chain uses TRBV5-6 and TRBJ2-1; TRBD2 matches 11 bases. With V trimmed by 5 bases and J by 6 bases, 10 bases remained unmatched. Germline lookup yields CDR1 SGHDT and CDR2 YYEEEE. The CDR3 runs to 16 residues. The DNA of the CDR3 is TGTGCCAGCAGTTTCAGGGCGCTAGCGGGAGGCAATGAGCAGTTCTTC. Its protein product is CASSFRALAGGNEQFF.

This chain links TRBV29-1 with TRBJ2-3, with 14 bases that match TRBD2. CDR3 size: 16 residues. Unmatched junction bases numbered 15, after V lost 6 bases and J lost 10 bases. From germline, CDR1 is SQVTM and CDR2 ANQGSEA. Here the CDR3 reads CSVPGTSGSTSYAQYF. The CDR3 DNA reads as TGCAGCGTGCCCGGGACTAGCGGGAGTACCTCATACGCGCAGTATTTT.

The chain couples TRBV5-6 to TRBJ2-3; tentatively, D is TRBD1 or TRBD2 (5 bases each). V dropped 0 bases and J dropped 4 bases, with 18 bases sitting between them. Germline V lookup: CDR1 SGHDT, CDR2 YYEEEE. The length of the CDR3 is 17 residues. The CDR3 is CASSLVGAEFGADTQYF. As DNA, the CDR3 is TGTGCCAGCAGCTTGGTCGGGGCGGAGTTCGGGGCAGATACGCAGTATTTT.

The rearrangement joins TRBV15 to TRBJ2-7; D remains unclear. CDR1 is LNHNV and CDR2 is YYDKDF in the germline V gene (reference sequence). CDR3 size: 13 residues. The germline V and J ends were trimmed by 5 bases and 3 bases, with 11 bases remaining between them. The CDR3, as DNA: TGTGCCACCAGCCTCTTCCCGGACTACGAGCAGTACTTC. Protein: CATSLFPDYEQYF.

V and J are TRBV18 and TRBJ2-5, with D possibly matching TRBD1 (6 bases). Trimming shortened V by 2 bases and J by 1 base, and 20 bases separated the two germline ends. The CDR3 has 18 residues. Germline CDR1 KGHSH, CDR2 LQKENI. For the CDR3, the DNA is TGTGCCAGCTCACCAACGGCCTCGACAGGAGGACTCCAAGAGACCCAGTACTTC. Its protein is CASSPTASTGGLQETQYF.

V is TRBV18 and J is TRBJ2-2; 14 bases map to TRBD2. Trimming at V came to 3 bases and at J to 7 bases, leaving 4 bases not matched to a gene. The CDR3 is made up of 16 amino acids. Germline CDR1 and CDR2: KGHSH and LQKENI. The DNA of the CDR3 is TGTGCCAGCTCACCGGGACTAGCGGGAGTTATCGGGGAGCTGTTTTTT. As protein: CASSPGLAGVIGELFF.

V is TRBV11-3 and J is TRBJ2-3; the match to TRBD2 covers 12 bases. The CDR3 is 15 residues long. The J segment lost 5 bases and the V segment lost 0 bases, leaving 0 bases of the junction unmatched. Germline V lookup: CDR1 SGHNT, CDR2 YENEEA. The CDR3 loop reads CASSLEGLAGDTQYF. The CDR3 DNA reads TGTGCCAGCAGCTTAGAGGGACTAGCGGGAGATACGCAGTATTTT.

The genes are TRBV19 and TRBJ2-7; 8 bases match TRBD1. V was clipped by 4 bases and J by 3 bases; unmatched bases: 11. The CDR3 is made up of 16 amino acids. Germline V CDR1 and CDR2: LNHDA, SQIVND (reference sequence). CDR3 DNA: TGTGCCAGTAGTACCTTTCCTACCGGACAGGGCTACGAGCAGTACTTC. This codes for CASSTFPTGQGYEQYF.

This chain joins TRBV19 and TRBJ2-2, with D maybe TRBD2 (5 bases). CDR3 size: 14 residues. The V and J ends lost 1 base and 7 bases respectively, with 10 bases between them. Germline CDR1 reads LNHDA; CDR2 reads SQIVND (reference sequence). The CDR3: CASSIVGMNGELFF. The CDR3 DNA is TGTGCCAGTAGTATAGTCGGGATGAACGGGGAGCTGTTTTTT. The whole variable domain, filled in from reference TRBV19 and TRBJ2-2, reads DGGITQSPKYLFRKEGQNVTLSCEQNLNHDAMYWYRQDPGQGLRLIYYSQIVNDFQKGDIAEGYSVSREKKESFPLTVTSAQKNPTAFYLCASSIVGMNGELFFGEGSRLTVL.

The DNA for the CDR3 is TGTGCCAGCAGCTTATGGGTTAGCGGCACAGATACGCAGTATTTT. It is translated as CASSLWVSGTDTQYF. The V and J genes are TRBV11-2 and TRBJ2-3; tentative D call: TRBD2 (5 bases). Germline V lookup: CDR1 SGHAT, CDR2 FQNNGV. This CDR3 contains 15 residues. V lost 2 bases and J lost 1, with 10 bases in between.

The chain recombines TRBV19 with TRBJ2-3; D gene unclear. This CDR3 is 15 amino acids long. Germline CDR1 reads LNHDA; CDR2 reads SQIVND (reference sequence). Trimming took off 1 base at V and 1 base at J, with 9 bases between the two ends. The CDR3 DNA sequence: TGTGCCAGTAGTATAGCACGGGCGGGCACAGATACGCAGTATTTT. This sequence encodes CASSIARAGTDTQYF.

The CDR3 here is CASSSLNGRYEQYF. The DNA of the CDR3 is TGTGCCAGCAGCTCTCTGAACGGTCGCTACGAGCAGTACTTC. The rearrangement links TRBV7-2 to TRBJ2-7; D gene ambiguous. V gave up 4 bases and J gave up 3 bases, with 13 bases separating them. Germline CDR1 and CDR2: SGHTA and FQGNSA. The CDR3 contains 14 residues.

CDR3 DNA sequence: TGCGCCAGCAGCCAAGGGGGGACGGAGACCTACGAGCAGTACTTC. This sequence encodes CASSQGGTETYEQYF. The chain uses TRBV4-3 and TRBJ2-7; D possibly matches TRBD1 or TRBD2 (5 bases each). Trimming shortened V by 1 base and J by 2 bases, and 12 bases separated the two germline ends. Germline V lookup: CDR1 LGHNA, CDR2 YSLEER. The CDR3 covers 15 residues.

The V call is TRBV20-1, the J call TRBJ1-5; possible D gene TRBD1, 6 bases. This CDR3 has 11 amino acids. Germline assignment: CDR1 DFQATT and CDR2 SNEGSKA (reference sequence). Trimming removed 5 bases from V and 12 bases from J, with 14 bases in between. The CDR3 coding sequence is TGCAGTGCTCCCCGGACGGGACACCAGCATTTT. Encoded protein: CSAPRTGHQHF.